Listed here are 8 T cell receptor beta chains from one sample, sequenced in a study of T cells after yellow fever vaccination. MiXCR, run by TCRdb on the 5' RACE reads, gives a single entry per CDR3 protein. The sample has 500,000 to 650,000 distinct CDR3 sequences; 17% are singletons. Sample: PBMCs, taken 4 to 5 days after the first yellow fever vaccination. The receptors were gathered from a man in his late teens or twenties who received the YFV17D yellow fever vaccine.

This clonotype was found once. A much larger clone differs from this one at a single base, so this may be a read error. CDR3 residues: CAISEVSPENTGELFF. DNA for the CDR3: TGTGCCATCAGTGAGGTCAGCCCGGAGAACACCGGGGAGCTGTTTTTT. V is TRBV10-3 and J is TRBJ2-2; D uncertain. CDR1 and CDR2 from the germline V gene are ENHRY and SYGVKD. V was pared by 2 bases and J by 1 base, with 11 bases between. The CDR3 length is 16 residues.

The chain carries TRBV3-1 and TRBJ2-7; D ambiguous. The CDR3 contains 15 residues. Germline V gene data show CDR1 as LGHDT and CDR2 as YNNKEL (reference sequence). Between the trimmed V and J ends, which lost 6 bases and 2 bases, there was a span of 17 bases. CDR3 sequence (DNA): TGTGCCAGCAGTCCAAGCCAAACTTGGACCTACGAGCAGTACTTC. As protein: CASSPSQTWTYEQYF.

The V and J genes are TRBV5-1 and TRBJ1-2; 10 nucleotides align to TRBD1. This CDR3 spans 13 amino acids. Germline CDR1 reads SGHRS; CDR2 reads YFSETQ. The ends lost 4 bases at V and 7 bases at J; junction bases unmatched: 4. The CDR3 reads CASSVGTGAGYTF. CDR3 DNA sequence: TGCGCCAGCAGCGTGGGGACAGGGGCTGGCTACACCTTC.

In its sample, this clonotype was seen once. V usage is TRBV20-1 and J usage is TRBJ2-2; 7 bases align to TRBD1. V shed 3 bases, J shed 6 bases, and the junction held 4 bases outside the gene matches. From germline, CDR1 is DFQATT and CDR2 SNEGSKA (reference sequence). CDR3 size: 13 residues. The CDR3, as DNA: TGCAGTGCTAGGGACAGGATAGCCGGGGAGCTGTTTTTT. Protein: CSARDRIAGELFF.

This CDR3 reads CASSPEGSMTQYF. The DNA for the CDR3 is TGCGCCAGCAGCCCCGAGGGGTCGATGACCCAGTACTTC. The chain employs TRBV5-1 and TRBJ2-5; the D gene could be TRBD1 or TRBD2 (5 bases each). The CDR3 consists of 13 residues. The germline gives CDR1 SGHRS, CDR2 YFSETQ. V shed 4 bases and J shed 7 bases, with 14 bases lying between them.

The genes are TRBV10-3 and TRBJ1-1; D not resolved. Between the trimmed V and J ends, which lost 6 bases and 1 base, there was a span of 9 bases. CDR1 is ENHRY and CDR2 is SYGVKD in the germline V gene. This CDR3 spans 13 amino acids. The CDR3 here is CAIRSGRNTEAFF. The CDR3, as DNA: TGTGCCATCAGATCCGGGAGGAACACTGAAGCTTTCTTT.

This clonotype was observed many times. The chain joins TRBV25-1 to TRBJ2-7, with D tentatively TRBD1 (5 bases). Trimming cost V 3 bases and J 1 base, with 13 bases left between them. From germline, CDR1 is MGHDK and CDR2 SYGVNS. The CDR3 has 15 residues. In DNA, the CDR3 is TGTGCCAGCAGTGACCAGTCAGGGAAATCCTACGAGCAGTACTTC. Residues: CASSDQSGKSYEQYF.

The chain links TRBV13 to TRBJ1-2, with a tentative D call TRBD1 (6 bases). This CDR3 comprises 14 residues. The germline V and J ends were trimmed by 5 bases and 7 bases, with 17 bases remaining between them. Germline V CDR1 and CDR2: PRHDT, FYEKMQ (reference sequence). As DNA, the CDR3 is TGTGCCAGCAGCCAACGGAACAGGGTTAGTGGCTACACCTTC. This translates into CASSQRNRVSGYTF.